Following are 25 T cell receptor beta chains from one sample sequenced in a study of shared clonotypes between healthy human individuals. Some clones are missing from TCRdb's copy, which holds only in-frame ones; the method was immunoSEQ multiplex PCR. Here the sample spans some 980,000 clones, 70% to 85% being singletons. Sequencing used memory CD4+ T cells sorted from blood. Subset specified: CD45RA-negative fraction. Every receptor here comes from a man younger than 30 in good health.

This clone was seen only a few times. The rearrangement joins TRBV6-1 to TRBJ1-5, with 8 nucleotides matching TRBD1. This CDR3 has 14 residues. Germline CDR1 is MNHNS and CDR2 is SASEGT. V dropped 7 bases and J dropped 3; count of bases not matched to a gene: 5. The CDR3 loop reads CASKLTGDNQPQHF. In DNA form, the CDR3 reads TGTGCCAGCAAGTTGACAGGGGACAATCAGCCCCAGCATTTT.

J is TRBJ1-6 and V is TRBV7-9; 9 positions agree with TRBD1. CDR1 and CDR2 from the germline V gene are SEHNR and FQNEAQ (reference sequence). The CDR3 has 15 residues. V was pared by 6 bases and J by 14 bases, with 14 bases of the junction left unmatched. Here the CDR3 reads CASSRVTGQGMSLHF. CDR3 sequence (DNA): TGTGCCAGCAGTCGCGTAACGGGACAGGGTATGTCCCTCCACTTT.

This clone came up once. The chain recombines TRBV6-6 with TRBJ2-5, with 8 bases lining up with TRBD1. CDR3 length equals 14 residues. Trimming took 5 bases from V and 5 from J; bases not matched to a gene: 7. Per germline, CDR1 MNHNY and CDR2 SVGAGI (reference sequence). DNA of the CDR3: TGTGCCAGCAGTCTGCAGGGGGCCAGGGAGACCCAGTACTTC. This codes for CASSLQGARETQYF.

The chain couples TRBV7-9 to TRBJ1-5, with 8 nucleotides matching TRBD1. From germline, CDR1 is SEHNR and CDR2 FQNEAQ (reference sequence). The V and J ends lost 1 base and 6 bases, in that order; junction bases with no gene match: 5. The CDR3 length is 15 residues. The CDR3 loop reads CASSLGSGGGQPQHF. The DNA of the CDR3 is TGTGCCAGCAGCTTAGGTTCAGGGGGCGGTCAGCCCCAGCATTTT.

As to this clone: Other DNA sequences within the sample encode an identical CDR3. The CDR3 is CASSPNNEKLFF. CDR3 DNA sequence: TGTGCCAGCTCACCTAACAATGAAAAACTGTTTTTT. The rearrangement uses TRBV18 and TRBJ1-4; D uncertain. V was pared by 3 bases and J by 5 bases, with 4 bases between. The germline gives CDR1 KGHSH, CDR2 LQKENI. The CDR3 has 12 residues.

The rearrangement joins TRBV19 to TRBJ1-5; 10 bases are shared with TRBD1. Per germline, CDR1 LNHDA and CDR2 SQIVND (reference sequence). The CDR3 extends over 16 amino acids. V lost 2 bases, J lost 5 bases, and 6 bases stayed unmatched. The CDR3 region is CASSIWGQGTHQPQHF. The CDR3 DNA reads as TGTGCCAGTAGTATATGGGGACAGGGGACTCATCAGCCCCAGCATTTT.

This clone was counted between two and nine times. This chain links TRBV7-2 with TRBJ2-7; 12 positions match TRBD1. CDR1 is SGHTA, CDR2 FQGNSA, per germline. Unmatched junction bases numbered 10, after V lost 5 bases and J lost 5 bases. The CDR3 is 16 residues long. The CDR3 bases are TGTGCCAGCAGCGTACGTCCTGGGACAGGGGGCAACGAGCAGTACTTC. This codes for CASSVRPGTGGNEQYF.

J is TRBJ1-4 and V is TRBV6-1, with 9 nucleotides matching TRBD1. This CDR3 has 14 residues. V gave up 7 bases and J gave up 3 bases; unmatched junction bases: 3. Germline V gene sequence: CDR1 MNHNS, CDR2 SASEGT. CDR3 in amino acids: CASKWDRANEKLFF. In DNA form, the CDR3 reads TGTGCCAGCAAGTGGGACAGGGCTAATGAAAAACTGTTTTTT.

V usage is TRBV6-5 and J usage is TRBJ2-1, with 7 nucleotides matching TRBD2. There are 13 residues in the CDR3. With V trimmed by 5 bases and J by 9 bases, 7 bases remained unmatched. Germline V gene lookup returns CDR1 MNHEY and CDR2 SVGAGI. CDR3 loop: CASSRTSVSEQFF. For the CDR3, the DNA is TGTGCCAGCAGTCGTACTAGCGTCAGTGAGCAGTTCTTC.

This rearrangement joins TRBV6-1 to TRBJ2-5; a weak D match, TRBD2 (5 bases). Trimming shortened V by 7 bases and J by 5 bases, and 20 bases separated the two germline ends. Germline CDR1 and CDR2: MNHNS and SASEGT. The CDR3 is made up of 15 amino acids. CDR3 sequence: CASTLLGGGGETQYF. CDR3 nucleotides: TGTGCCAGCACCCTATTAGGAGGAGGCGGGGAGACCCAGTACTTC.

The CDR3 region is CASGPSRTDSNQPQHF. The CDR3 DNA reads TGTGCTAGTGGTCCATCCCGGACAGATTCCAATCAGCCCCAGCATTTT. The chain carries TRBV12-5 and TRBJ1-5, with D perhaps matching TRBD1 (6 bases). The CDR3 length is 16 residues. Germline assignment: CDR1 LGHNT and CDR2 FRNRAP. V dropped 5 bases and J dropped 3 bases, with 17 bases sitting between them. Filled out from reference TRBV12-5 and TRBJ1-5, the complete variable domain reads DARVTQTPRHKVTEMGQEVTMRCQPILGHNTVFWYRQTMMQGLELLAYFRNRAPLDDSGMPKDRFSAEMPDATLATLKIQPSEPRDSAVYFCASGPSRTDSNQPQHFGDGTRLSIL.

This clone was picked up a small number of times. The gene calls are TRBV7-9 and TRBJ2-1, with 10 bases aligning to TRBD2. Germline CDR1 reads SEHNR; CDR2 reads FQNEAQ (reference sequence). This CDR3 region has 16 residues. The J segment lost 6 bases and the V segment lost 5 bases, leaving 10 bases of the junction unmatched. The DNA of the CDR3 is TGTGCCAGCAGCCCCCGGGGGGGACTAGCGTCCAATGAGCAGTTCTTC. This codes for CASSPRGGLASNEQFF.

The rearrangement joins TRBV27 to TRBJ2-3; tentative D call: TRBD1 (6 bases). The CDR3 is 13 amino acids. Germline loops: CDR1 MNHEY, CDR2 SMNVEV (reference sequence). V gave up 5 bases and J gave up 8 bases, with 14 bases separating them. For the CDR3, the DNA is TGTGCCAGCAGTCTTTTGGGGGCCCGTACGCAGTATTTT. This gives the protein CASSLLGARTQYF.

This rearrangement joins TRBV30 to TRBJ2-5; possible D gene TRBD2, 6 bases. The closer fit of TRBJ2-7 to the DNA end suggests the J call may be wrong. The CDR3 loop spans 13 amino acids. Germline V gene sequence: CDR1 GTSNPN, CDR2 SVGIG (reference sequence). The CDR3 nucleotides read TGTGCCCACGGGGATAGCGGTGCACACGAGCAGTACTTC. Its translation: CAHGDSGAHEQYF.

This rearrangement joins TRBV30 to TRBJ2-2; TRBD1 aligns across 12 bases. CDR1 is GTSNPN and CDR2 is SVGIG in the germline V gene (reference sequence). The CDR3 sequence is 16 residues long. V was clipped by 2 bases and J by 7 bases; unmatched bases: 8. CDR3 amino acids: CAWSRGTGGFIGELFF. CDR3 in DNA: TGTGCCTGGAGTCGGGGGACAGGGGGCTTCATCGGGGAGCTGTTTTTT.

The rearrangement uses TRBV7-9 and TRBJ2-7, with D possibly being TRBD2 (6 bases). V was pared by 5 bases and J by 7 bases, with 15 bases between. From germline, CDR1 is SEHNR and CDR2 FQNEAQ (reference sequence). This CDR3 is built from 13 residues. This CDR3 is CASSPQVGGEQYF. The DNA of the CDR3 is TGTGCCAGCAGCCCCCAGGTCGGGGGAGAGCAGTACTTC.

The J gene is TRBJ1-1, the V gene TRBV30, with 8 bases that match TRBD1. The trim removed 6 bases at V and 5 bases at J, leaving 8 bases unmatched. The CDR3 sequence is 13 residues long. From germline, CDR1 is GTSNPN and CDR2 SVGIG (reference sequence). In nucleotides, the CDR3 is TGTGCCTGCGAGGGACAGGCACGGACTGAAGCTTTCTTT. Translating it yields CACEGQARTEAFF.

The chain links TRBV10-2 to TRBJ2-2, with D hard to call. V was cut by 6 bases and J by 0 bases, with 5 bases left in between. Germline CDR1 reads WSHSY; CDR2 reads SAAADI. The CDR3 is made up of 13 amino acids. DNA of the CDR3: TGCGCCAGCAGAAAACCGAACACCGGGGAGCTGTTTTTT. It encodes CASRKPNTGELFF.

This chain links TRBV5-1 with TRBJ2-5; perhaps TRBD1 as D (6 bases). From germline, CDR1 is SGHRS and CDR2 YFSETQ. V was clipped by 2 bases and J by 2 bases, with 13 bases between them. The CDR3 spans 15 residues. The CDR3, as DNA: TGCGCCAGCAGCTTATACTCTGGACAGCAAGAGACCCAGTACTTC. Translation gives CASSLYSGQQETQYF.

V is TRBV5-1 and J is TRBJ2-7; 7 bases agree with TRBD1. Per germline, CDR1 SGHRS and CDR2 YFSETQ. V trimming: 5 bases; J trimming: 1 base; junction bases outside the gene matches: 9. The CDR3 length is 15 residues. CDR3 amino acids: CASRQPGQPSYEQYF. The CDR3 nucleotides are TGCGCCAGCAGGCAGCCGGGACAGCCTTCCTACGAGCAGTACTTC.

The chain uses TRBV7-2 and TRBJ2-5; D perhaps matches TRBD2 (5 bases). The ends were cut back, 3 bases at V and 5 bases at J, with 16 bases in the middle. The CDR3 has 15 amino acids. Germline V gene sequence: CDR1 SGHTA, CDR2 FQGNSA. The DNA of the CDR3 is TGTGCCAGCAGCTTTTCCAGCGGCCTCGGGGAGACCCAGTACTTC. Translated, it gives CASSFSSGLGETQYF.

The chain has TRBV6-1 and TRBJ1-3, with D hard to call. V was trimmed by 7 bases and J by 0 bases, leaving 7 bases between them. The CDR3 length is 13 residues. Germline lookup yields CDR1 MNHNS and CDR2 SASEGT. CDR3 loop: CASTLISGNTIYF. CDR3 nucleotides: TGTGCCAGCACGTTGATCTCTGGAAACACCATATATTTT.

The chain uses TRBV5-1 and TRBJ2-2; tentative D call: TRBD1 (5 bases). With 7 bases removed from V and 3 bases from J, the gap between germline ends came to 19 bases. This CDR3 has 16 amino acids. Germline assignment: CDR1 SGHRS and CDR2 YFSETQ. The CDR3 region has the DNA TGCGCCAGCTCCCCAAGGGGTGCTGGGGACACCGGGGAGCTGTTTTTT. Protein sequence: CASSPRGAGDTGELFF. Full variable domain (missing parts from reference TRBV5-1 and TRBJ2-2): KAGVTQTPRYLIKTRGQQVTLSCSPISGHRSVSWYQQTPGQGLQFLFEYFSETQRNKGNFPGRFSGRQFSNSRSEMNVSTLELGDSALYLCASSPRGAGDTGELFFGEGSRLTVL.

This clone was observed at least ten times. The chain combines TRBV5-1 with TRBJ1-1, with 7 bases lining up with TRBD1. V shed 0 bases and J 5 bases; nucleotides not matched to a gene: 7. In germline, CDR1 is SGHRS, CDR2 YFSETQ. This CDR3 is 15 amino acids long. For the CDR3, the DNA is TGCGCCAGCAGCTTGGTAGGGGGCTTGGGAACTGAAGCTTTCTTT. Translating gives CASSLVGGLGTEAFF.

The chain couples TRBV25-1 to TRBJ2-5; D is possibly TRBD1 (6 bases). Trimming shortened V by 4 bases and J by 2 bases, and 11 bases separated the two germline ends. The CDR3 is 14 amino acids. Germline CDR1 is MGHDK and CDR2 is SYGVNS. The CDR3 DNA sequence: TGTGCCAGCAGTGGGGCAGGGACACAAGAGACCCAGTACTTC. As protein: CASSGAGTQETQYF.